Presented here are 17 T cell receptor beta chains from one specimen sequenced in a study of beta chain features in type 1 diabetes. Since all of the isolated RNA was reverse transcribed, expressed TCRB transcripts were what got sequenced. Using immunoSEQ multiplex PCR, the repertoire was profiled, and TCRdb retains in-frame clones only, with some absent. The sample consists of roughly 400,000 clones, roughly 14% of them appearing once. The specimen was naive CD4+ T cells from blood. These receptors all come from a man in his thirties or forties in good health.

This clone was detected only a few times. This chain uses TRBV14 with TRBJ2-1; 9 bases fit TRBD2. Trimming removed 9 bases from V and 10 bases from J; junction bases left unmatched: 13. CDR1 is SGHDN and CDR2 is FVKESK in the germline V gene. The CDR3 has 14 residues. CDR3 nucleotides: TGTGCCAGTCGAAATAGCGGGAGCCTTGGGGAGCAGTTCTTC. Translation: CASRNSGSLGEQFF.

This chain uses TRBV19 with TRBJ2-1; 9 positions agree with TRBD2. CDR3 length: 13 amino acids. In germline, CDR1 is LNHDA, CDR2 SQIVND (reference sequence). V trimming: 8 bases; J trimming: 6 bases; junction bases outside the gene matches: 5. CDR3 bases: TGTGCCAGTCTTAGCGGGAGCCCCAATGAGCAGTTCTTC. Translation gives CASLSGSPNEQFF.

This clone appeared a few times. The rearrangement links TRBV7-2 to TRBJ1-6; D is unresolved. The CDR3 consists of 13 residues. The V gene's germline CDR1 is SGHTA and CDR2 FQGNSA. Trimming pared 5 bases from V and 10 bases from J, leaving 12 bases between. The CDR3 DNA is TGTGCCAGCAGCCCTCGGTTGGAATCACCCCTCCACTTT. This sequence encodes CASSPRLESPLHF.

This CDR3 reads CASSLSVGV. Here the CDR3 DNA reads TGTGCCAGCAGCTTATCGGTGGGCGTC. This sequence joins TRBV7-3 and TRBJ2-7; D remains unclear. CDR1 and CDR2 from the germline V gene are SGHTA and FQGTGA. CDR3 length equals 9 residues.

The table lists this clone with a few counts. This chain joins TRBV7-2 and TRBJ2-1; 7 nucleotides align to TRBD2. Germline trimming cut 5 bases from V and 8 bases from J; bases unmatched to any gene: 9. The CDR3 length is 14 residues. Germline CDR1 SGHTA, CDR2 FQGNSA. Here the CDR3 reads CASSRSGAWDEQFF. CDR3 coding DNA: TGTGCCAGCAGCCGGAGCGGGGCCTGGGATGAGCAGTTCTTC.

This sequence joins TRBV28 and TRBJ2-7, with 12 bases identical to TRBD1. The J segment lost 6 bases and the V segment lost 6 bases, leaving 6 bases of the junction unmatched. Germline V gives CDR1 MDHEN, CDR2 SYDVKM. CDR3 length equals 14 residues. Here the CDR3 reads CASSPGTGGAEQYV. CDR3 DNA sequence: TGTGCCAGCAGCCCCGGGACAGGGGGCGCCGAGCAGTACGTC.

The V call is TRBV29-1, the J call TRBJ2-1; 13 bases line up with TRBD2. The germline gives CDR1 SQVTM, CDR2 ANQGSEA. CDR3 length: 18 amino acids. The ends lost 7 bases at V and 9 bases at J; junction bases unmatched: 21. The CDR3 region has the DNA TGCAGCGCAAGACAGGGGGGGAGTCGGACTAGCGGGAGAGGTGAGCAGTTCTTC. Its protein product is CSARQGGSRTSGRGEQFF.

This chain joins TRBV7-2 and TRBJ2-3; D is unclear. V lost 5 bases and J lost 7, with 10 bases in between. Per the germline V gene, CDR1 is SGHTA and CDR2 is FQGNSA. This CDR3 is 12 amino acids long. For the CDR3, the DNA is TGTGCCAGCAGCGAAACCGGGTATACGCAGTATTTT. This encodes CASSETGYTQYF.

This clone was detected a few times. The chain recombines TRBV2 with TRBJ2-2, with 11 bases lining up with TRBD1. Germline V gene data show CDR1 as SNHLY and CDR2 as FYNNEI. The CDR3 covers 16 residues. V lost 7 bases to trimming and J lost 5 bases; unmatched junction nucleotides: 9. The CDR3, as DNA: TGTGCCAGCAAGGGCCGGACAGGGGGCTTTACCGGGGAGCTGTTTTTT. Its translation is CASKGRTGGFTGELFF.

This clone occurred a few times. This chain connects TRBV25-1 to TRBJ1-6; 7 positions match TRBD1. The CDR3 extends over 17 amino acids. Germline assignment: CDR1 MGHDK and CDR2 SYGVNS. Unmatched junction bases numbered 11, after V lost 3 bases and J lost 6 bases. The CDR3 nucleotides read TGTGCCAGCAGTGATCCGGTACGACAGGGCCCTAATTCACCCCTCCACTTT. Protein product: CASSDPVRQGPNSPLHF.

The V and J genes are TRBV7-2 and TRBJ2-7; 15 bases line up with TRBD2. V was pared by 3 bases and J by 6 bases, with 3 bases of the junction left unmatched. Germline CDR1 reads SGHTA; CDR2 reads FQGNSA. CDR3 length equals 15 residues. CDR3: CASSLGLAGGGEQYV. Written as DNA, the CDR3 is TGTGCCAGCAGCTTGGGACTAGCGGGAGGCGGCGAGCAGTACGTC.

The chain combines TRBV19 with TRBJ2-1, with 9 bases aligning to TRBD2. With 3 bases clipped from V and 1 base from J, the junction kept 7 bases outside the gene matches. This CDR3 has 17 amino acids. Germline V gene sequence: CDR1 LNHDA, CDR2 SQIVND (reference sequence). The CDR3 is CASSMLSGSKSYNEQFF. CDR3 bases: TGTGCCAGTAGTATGCTTAGCGGGAGTAAATCCTACAATGAGCAGTTCTTC.

The chain carries TRBV28 and TRBJ2-7, with TRBD1 matching over 7 bases. The CDR3 runs to 13 residues. The V and J ends lost 9 bases and 5 bases, in that order; junction bases with no gene match: 10. Looked up from germline, CDR1 is MDHEN and CDR2 is SYDVKM. The CDR3 DNA reads TGTGCCAGGGGTGTTAGGGGACAGAACGAGCAGTACGTC. This encodes CARGVRGQNEQYV.

The chain has TRBV7-8 and TRBJ2-5; a weak D match, TRBD2 (6 bases). Germline loops: CDR1 SGHVS, CDR2 FQNEAQ. The CDR3 has 12 amino acids. V gave up 5 bases and J gave up 4 bases, with 8 bases separating them. CDR3 amino acids: CASSVGGETQYF. For the CDR3, the DNA is TGTGCCAGCAGCGTGGGGGGAGAGACCCAGTACTTC.

This clone came up a few times. This chain connects TRBV27 to TRBJ1-2; D is possibly TRBD1 (6 bases). Trimming took off 3 bases at V and 8 bases at J, with 13 bases between the two ends. The CDR3 sequence is 13 residues long. Germline CDR1 is MNHEY and CDR2 is SMNVEV (reference sequence). CDR3 region: CASSFRGVGGYTF. CDR3 sequence (DNA): TGTGCCAGCAGTTTCAGGGGAGTAGGAGGCTACACCTTC.

A single count supports this clone. J is TRBJ1-2 and V is TRBV7-2, with 12 bases identical to TRBD1. CDR3 length equals 17 residues. CDR1 SGHTA and CDR2 FQGNSA come from the germline V gene. The V gene end was trimmed by 5 bases and the J gene end by 0 bases; junction bases not matched to a gene: 7. The CDR3 reads CASSPGTGGFSNYGYTF. CDR3 DNA sequence: TGTGCCAGCAGCCCGGGGACAGGGGGCTTCTCTAACTATGGCTACACCTTC.

The rearrangement links TRBV10-3 to TRBJ2-2; D call uncertain. The germline gives CDR1 ENHRY, CDR2 SYGVKD. The CDR3 is made up of 15 amino acids. Trimming removed 4 bases from V and 4 bases from J, with 13 bases in between. CDR3 in DNA: TGTGCCATCAGTGGGGCCCGACAACTCACCGGGGAGCTGTTTTTT. Residues: CAISGARQLTGELFF.